The present T cell receptor (beta chain) was sequenced within a study of Tregs in tolerant kidney transplant recipients. Related graft donors supplied nonmyeloablative bone marrow transplants, and mixed chimerism was transient. Here immunoSEQ multiplex PCR was the method, and the copy in TCRdb shows in-frame clones only, minus some. The sample lists 80,000 or so clones, 91% occurring once. This clonotype was sampled from a human patient who received a combined kidney and bone marrow transplant. Some T cells may be the graft donor's. The material was CD4+ T cells from blood (PBMCs), obtained 24 months after the transplant.

The CDR3 sequence is CASSQGLAGTDTQYF. The DNA of the CDR3 is TGTGCCAGCAGCCAAGGACTAGCGGGAACAGATACGCAGTATTTT. The chain combines TRBV4-2 with TRBJ2-3; TRBD2 aligns across 11 bases. V lost 1 base and J lost 3; bases outside the gene matches: 0. This CDR3 has 15 amino acids. The germline gives CDR1 LGHNA, CDR2 YNFKEQ.